These T cell receptor beta chains were read from a single sample in a study of blood T cell repertoires in COVID-19. Here immunoSEQ multiplex PCR was the method, and the copy in TCRdb shows in-frame clones only, minus some. In the table there are about 250,000 clones, 85% to 90% of which are singletons. What was sequenced was PBMCs or T cells enriched from blood (not recorded which). The receptors were sampled from a man aged 18 to 30 who had recovered from COVID-19. Both conserved end residues are part of each CDR3. The D gene is left open where the match is weak. For some rows the clone size is stated as once, few or many, or as a class when expanded; others skip it.

j_call d_call clone_size v_call cdr3_nt cdr3_aa
TRBJ1-5 - - TRBV2 TGTGCCAGCAGTGAATGGTCAGGGGATCAGCCCCAGCATTTT CASSEWSGDQPQHF
TRBJ2-2 - - TRBV10-2 TGCGCCAGCATAAGTCAGGGGAACCTGAACACCGGGGAGCTGTTTTTT CASISQGNLNTGELFF
TRBJ2-7 TRBD2 - TRBV19 TGTGCCAGTAGTATTGCTAGCGGGGGGGCTTACGAGCAGTACTTC CASSIASGGAYEQYF
TRBJ1-2 - - TRBV19 TGTGCCAGTAGGAGGACAGCTAACTATGGCTACACCTTC CASRRTANYGYTF
TRBJ1-1 - - TRBV6-5 TGTGCCAGCAGCCGAGCCCAGGGGAACACTGAAGCTTTCTTT CASSRAQGNTEAFF
TRBJ1-2 - - TRBV28 TGTGCCAGCAGTTTATGGGAGAGGAATGGCTACACCTTC CASSLWERNGYTF
TRBJ1-2 - - TRBV28 TGTGCCAGCAGTTTAGGCCCATCGGGCTACACCTTC CASSLGPSGYTF
TRBJ2-7 TRBD2 - TRBV11-2 TGTGCCAGCAGCTTACTAGCGGGGGGCTACGAGCAGTACTTC CASSLLAGGYEQYF
TRBJ2-4 TRBD1 - TRBV12-3/TRBV12-4 TGTGCCAGCAGTTTGGGGGGACAGGGCATTCAGTACTTC CASSLGGQGIQYF
TRBJ1-2 - - TRBV5-4 TGTGCCAGCAGCTTGGGGACAGAGTATGGCTACACCTTC CASSLGTEYGYTF
TRBJ2-7 - - TRBV6-5 TGTGCCAGTAGCGTTGGGCCCGAGCAGTACTTC CASSVGPEQYF
TRBJ2-5 TRBD2 - TRBV7-2 TGTGCCAGCGGAACTAGCGGGTCGCCTACCCAGTACTTC CASGTSGSPTQYF
TRBJ2-1 - - TRBV4-1 TGCGCCAGCAGCCCTTACGGGATCCTAACCCCGGAAGCCTACAATGAGCAGTTCTTC CASSPYGILTPEAYNEQFF
TRBJ2-5 TRBD2 - TRBV7-8 TGTGCCAGCAGCTGGGGGTTAGCGGGAGAAGAGACCCAGTACTTC CASSWGLAGEETQYF
TRBJ1-1 - - TRBV2 TGTGCCACCTCGGGGGACTTCGGGGCTTTCTTT CATSGDFGAFF
TRBJ2-7 TRBD2 - TRBV6-1 TGTGCCAGCAGTGAGTCTAGCGGGAGTTGGTACGAGCAGTACTTC CASSESSGSWYEQYF
TRBJ2-1 TRBD2 - TRBV5-1 TGCGCCAGCAGGCTAGCGGGGGGAATCTACAATGAGCAGTTCTTC CASRLAGGIYNEQFF
TRBJ2-7 TRBD2 - TRBV11-3 TGTGCCAGCAGCTTAGTTGGTAGGGCTAGCGGGTTGCCCTACGAGCAGTACTTC CASSLVGRASGLPYEQYF
TRBJ2-6 - - TRBV28 TGTGCCAGCAGTCCGGACACAACTGGGGCCAACGTCCTGACTTTC CASSPDTTGANVLTF
TRBJ1-1 TRBD1 - TRBV3-1/TRBV3-2 TGTGCCAGCTGCAGGGGACAGACTGAAGCTTTCTTT CASCRGQTEAFF
TRBJ1-4 TRBD1 - TRBV15 TGTGCCACCAGCAAGCGGACAGGGGATGAAAAACTGTTTTTT CATSKRTGDEKLFF
TRBJ2-5 TRBD2 few TRBV11-3 TGTGCCAGCAGCAAGGGACTAGCGGGCCTTAAAGAGACCCAGTACTTC CASSKGLAGLKETQYF
TRBJ1-2 - few TRBV24-1 TGTGCCACCAGTGACACTAACTATGGCTACACCTTC CATSDTNYGYTF
TRBJ2-7 - - TRBV12-3/TRBV12-4 TGTGCCAGCGGTGGACAGACCTACGAGCAGTACTTC CASGGQTYEQYF
TRBJ2-2 TRBD1 - TRBV28 TGTGCCAGCAGTTTACCCTGGACAGGGAACACCGGGGAGCTGTTTTTT CASSLPWTGNTGELFF
TRBJ2-7 TRBD1 - TRBV12-3/TRBV12-4 TGTGCCAGCAGCCCGACAGGGTACGAGCAGTACTTC CASSPTGYEQYF
TRBJ2-3 - - TRBV11-2 TGTGCCAGCAGCTTAATTCCAGCGTCCGCAGATACGCAGTATTTT CASSLIPASADTQYF
TRBJ2-7 TRBD2 - TRBV19 TGTGCCAGTAGTATAGCCTCGGGAGGAAGCCCTTACGAGCAGTACTTC CASSIASGGSPYEQYF
TRBJ1-2 - - TRBV5-1 TGCGCCAGCAGCTTTAATTCGGGGTCCAATGACTATGGCTACACCTTC CASSFNSGSNDYGYTF
TRBJ1-6 - - TRBV27 TGTGCCAGCAGTCCATTTGCGGGGGTGGGGAATTCACCCCTCCACTTT CASSPFAGVGNSPLHF
TRBJ2-1 TRBD2 - TRBV9 TGTGCCAGCAGCGTAATAAGCGGGAGCCTGTCCTACAATGAGCAGTTCTTC CASSVISGSLSYNEQFF
TRBJ1-5 - - TRBV19 TGTGCCAGTAGCTCCGACGGGACTTATCAGCCCCAGCATTTT CASSSDGTYQPQHF
TRBJ1-1 - once TRBV7-3 TGTGCCAGCAGCTTACAAAAAAACACTGAAGCTTTCTTT CASSLQKNTEAFF
TRBJ2-2 - - TRBV6-4 TGTGCCAGCAGTGCATCCCGACAGGCAGCAACCGGGGAGCTGTTTTTT CASSASRQAATGELFF
TRBJ1-3 - - TRBV5-1 TGCGCCAGCAGCTTGGCTCAGGGTAATGGAAACACCATATATTTT CASSLAQGNGNTIYF
TRBJ2-5 - - TRBV5-1 TGCGCCAGCAGCTTGGTACCAGGCCGACAAGAGACCCAGTACTTC CASSLVPGRQETQYF
TRBJ1-3 - - TRBV3-1/TRBV3-2 TGTGCCAGCAGCCAAGGACCACAGGGTTTTGGAAACACCATATATTTT CASSQGPQGFGNTIYF
TRBJ2-6 TRBD1 - TRBV19 TGTGCCAGTAGTAGGGACAGAGTCTCTGGGGCCAACGTCCTGACTTTC CASSRDRVSGANVLTF
TRBJ2-3 TRBD2 - TRBV4-1 TGCGCCAGCAGCCAGGATACTAGCGGGGGGGTTCTCGGAGATACGCAGTATTTT CASSQDTSGGVLGDTQYF
TRBJ1-4 TRBD1 - TRBV5-1 TGCGCCAGCAGCCACCGACAGGGAGGAACTGAAAAACTGTTTTTT CASSHRQGGTEKLFF
TRBJ2-1 - - TRBV5-1 TGCGCCAGCAGCTTGGGTCTTGCGGGGATAAATGAGCAGTTCTTC CASSLGLAGINEQFF
TRBJ2-1 - few TRBV4-1 TGCGCCAGCAGCCAACTACTTAATGAGCAGTTCTTC CASSQLLNEQFF
TRBJ1-5 - - TRBV6-5 TGTGCCAGCAGTTACTCTCAGGGTATGAATCAGCCCCAGCATTTT CASSYSQGMNQPQHF
TRBJ1-3 - - TRBV5-1 TGCGCCAGCAGCTTGGGCAGCTCTGGAAACACCATATATTTT CASSLGSSGNTIYF
TRBJ2-5 - - TRBV12-5 TGTGCTAGTGTCCGGGCAAGGGGAGAGACCCAGTACTTC CASVRARGETQYF